Below, 22 T cell receptor beta chains from the same sample are listed, as sequenced in a study of blood T cell repertoires in COVID-19. TCRdb's copy holds only in-frame clones and misses some; the assay was immunoSEQ multiplex PCR. This table has about 140,000 clones, about 85% appearing once. Material for sequencing was peripheral blood. The receptors stem from a human donor with COVID-19, enrolled during active disease. The donor label of this sample is uncertain.

This sequence joins TRBV12-5 and TRBJ2-1, with TRBD1 matching 7 bases. In germline, CDR1 is LGHNT, CDR2 FRNRAP. The CDR3 sequence is 17 residues long. The ends lost 1 base at V and 4 bases at J; junction bases unmatched: 10. The CDR3 reads CASGLGVSRDSYNEQFF. In DNA, the CDR3 is TGTGCTAGTGGTTTGGGGGTCTCCCGGGACAGTTACAATGAGCAGTTCTTC.

The chain links TRBV10-3 to TRBJ1-3, with unresolved D. Germline assignment: CDR1 ENHRY and CDR2 SYGVKD. The CDR3 is 13 amino acids. V lost 8 bases to trimming and J lost 4 bases, with 12 bases between them. This CDR3 is CAIDPGIGNTIYF. The CDR3 DNA follows: TGTGCCATCGATCCGGGGATCGGAAACACCATATATTTT.

This clone was picked up one time. The J gene is TRBJ1-5, the V gene TRBV7-9; a possible D gene is TRBD1 (5 bases). CDR3 length equals 15 residues. Germline-derived CDR1 and CDR2 are SEHNR and FQNEAQ (reference sequence). Between the trimmed V and J ends, which lost 5 bases and 5 bases, there was a span of 16 bases. The CDR3 DNA reads as TGTGCCAGCAGCCCGGCGGGGCAGGGAGATCAGCCCCAGCATTTT. It yields the protein CASSPAGQGDQPQHF.

The chain joins TRBV7-2 to TRBJ2-7; TRBD1 aligns across 7 bases. The V and J ends lost 2 bases and 4 bases, in that order; junction bases with no gene match: 8. The V gene's germline CDR1 is SGHTA and CDR2 FQGNSA. The CDR3 covers 15 residues. The CDR3 coding sequence is TGTGCCAGCAGCTTAAAACCAGGGGGAGCGTACGAGCAGTACTTC. This encodes CASSLKPGGAYEQYF.

This clone was recorded once. V gene TRBV7-9 combines with J gene TRBJ1-1; D is possibly TRBD1 (5 bases). The CDR3 sequence is 14 residues long. Between the trimmed V and J ends, which lost 5 bases and 3 bases, there was a span of 13 bases. The germline gives CDR1 SEHNR, CDR2 FQNEAQ (reference sequence). The CDR3: CASSIRRGDTEAFF. The DNA for the CDR3 is TGTGCCAGCAGCATTAGAAGGGGTGACACTGAAGCTTTCTTT.

The V gene is TRBV18, the J gene TRBJ1-5; D is unclear. V lost 5 bases and J lost 7, with 21 bases in between. This CDR3 contains 16 residues. Germline lookup yields CDR1 KGHSH and CDR2 LQKENI. In nucleotides, the CDR3 is TGTGCCAGCTCAGAATCCTTAGACGGACTCGGGCAGCCCCAGCATTTT. Translating it yields CASSESLDGLGQPQHF.

The genes are TRBV18 and TRBJ2-2; D is possibly TRBD1 (6 bases). Germline V gives CDR1 KGHSH, CDR2 LQKENI. The V end lost 4 bases, the J end lost 2 bases, and 14 bases lay between the germline ends. The CDR3 loop spans 16 amino acids. The CDR3 bases are TGTGCCAGCTCACGTTATTCGGGACAAAACACCGGGGAGCTGTTTTTT. It codes for CASSRYSGQNTGELFF.

This clone was recorded only once. CDR3: CASTKTGSGNTIYF. The CDR3 nucleotides are TGTGCCAGCACCAAGACGGGCTCTGGAAACACCATATATTTT. The V and J genes are TRBV6-5 and TRBJ1-3; no firm D call. The CDR3 is 14 residues long. Germline V CDR1 and CDR2: MNHEY, SVGAGI. V shed 7 bases and J shed 0 bases, with 10 bases lying between them.

The CDR3 DNA reads TGTGCCAGCAGTTACGGCGGGGCCGTCACAGATACGCAGTATTTT. Translating gives CASSYGGAVTDTQYF. The chain couples TRBV6-6 to TRBJ2-3; TRBD2 is a possible D gene (6 bases). Germline V CDR1 and CDR2: MNHNY, SVGAGI (reference sequence). This CDR3 is built from 15 residues. The V end lost 2 bases, the J end lost 2 bases, and 11 bases lay between the germline ends.

The rearrangement uses TRBV2 and TRBJ1-4; D uncertain. Trimming removed 1 base from V and 7 bases from J, with 10 bases in between. Germline CDR1 SNHLY, CDR2 FYNNEI. The CDR3 is 14 amino acids. The CDR3 DNA follows: TGTGCCAGCAGTGAAGAGGCCCTAGGTGAAAAACTGTTTTTT. This gives the protein CASSEEALGEKLFF.

This clone was counted once. The chain uses TRBV10-2 and TRBJ1-2, with 7 nucleotides matching TRBD1. Germline lookup yields CDR1 WSHSY and CDR2 SAAADI. This CDR3 is 12 amino acids long. The V gene end was trimmed by 3 bases and the J gene end by 8 bases; junction bases not matched to a gene: 3. The DNA of the CDR3 is TGCGCCAGCAGTGACACAGGGGTCGGCTACACCTTC. It specifies CASSDTGVGYTF.

V is TRBV15 and J is TRBJ2-3, with 11 bases identical to TRBD2. CDR1 and CDR2 from the germline V gene are LNHNV and YYDKDF (reference sequence). The V and J ends lost 1 base and 1 base, in that order; junction bases with no gene match: 4. This CDR3 has 17 residues. CDR3 region: CATSRAWTSGRTDTQYF. The CDR3 bases are TGTGCCACCAGCAGAGCCTGGACTAGCGGGCGCACAGATACGCAGTATTTT. Full variable domain (rest looked up from reference TRBV15 and TRBJ2-3): DAMVIQNPRYQVTQFGKPVTLSCSQTLNHNVMYWYQQKSSQAPKLLFHYYDKDFNNEADTPDNFQSRRPNTSFCFLDIRSPGLGDTAMYLCATSRAWTSGRTDTQYFGPGTRLTVL.

This chain connects TRBV14 to TRBJ2-7; TRBD1 agrees at 8 bases. In germline, CDR1 is SGHDN, CDR2 FVKESK. The CDR3 has 14 residues. Trimming at V came to 5 bases and at J to 1 base, leaving 4 bases not matched to a gene. The CDR3 protein is CASSSWTGSYEQYF. The CDR3 DNA reads TGTGCCAGCAGCTCATGGACAGGGTCCTACGAGCAGTACTTC.

The rearrangement uses TRBV18 and TRBJ1-1, with a tentative D call TRBD1 (5 bases). The CDR3 sequence is 13 residues long. V lost 3 bases, J lost 1 base, and 6 bases lay in between. The germline V gene encodes CDR1 KGHSH and CDR2 LQKENI. Here the CDR3 DNA reads TGTGCCAGCTCACCGGACACGAACACTGAAGCTTTCTTT. Translating gives CASSPDTNTEAFF.

The chain combines TRBV5-4 with TRBJ1-3, with TRBD1 matching over 8 bases. The J segment lost 8 bases and the V segment lost 4 bases, leaving 14 bases of the junction unmatched. The CDR3 sequence is 16 residues long. The V gene's germline CDR1 is SGHNT and CDR2 YYREEE (reference sequence). As DNA, the CDR3 is TGTGCCAGCAGCACCCCGACAGGGGCGGGCAGAGACACCATATATTTT. The encoded protein is CASSTPTGAGRDTIYF.

V usage is TRBV6-5 and J usage is TRBJ2-2, with no clear D. The CDR3 sequence is 13 residues long. Trimming stripped 2 bases from V and 5 bases from J, with 6 bases between. CDR1 and CDR2 from the germline V gene are MNHEY and SVGAGI. CDR3: CASSYGPTGELFF. CDR3 coding DNA: TGTGCCAGCAGTTACGGCCCGACCGGGGAGCTGTTTTTT.

The chain links TRBV12-3 or TRBV12-4 to TRBJ2-1; D is uncertain. V was shortened by 3 bases and J by 7 bases, with 7 bases between the two germline ends. This CDR3 is 12 amino acids long. The CDR3 loop is CASSFTSNEQFF. Written as DNA, the CDR3 is TGTGCCAGCAGTTTTACTTCAAATGAGCAGTTCTTC.

The chain has TRBV12-3 or TRBV12-4 and TRBJ1-1; D ambiguous. The ends were cut back, 5 bases at V and 4 bases at J, with 11 bases in the middle. The CDR3 length is 13 residues. CDR3 sequence: CASSTRRGTEAFF. The CDR3 DNA reads TGTGCCAGCAGTACCCGACGGGGCACTGAAGCTTTCTTT.

The V call is TRBV2, the J call TRBJ2-3; TRBD2 matches at 11 bases. There are 15 residues in the CDR3. Germline-derived CDR1 and CDR2 are SNHLY and FYNNEI. With 5 bases clipped from V and 4 bases from J, the junction kept 5 bases outside the gene matches. The CDR3 region is CASSYTSGGPDTQYF. CDR3 coding DNA: TGTGCCAGCAGTTACACTAGCGGGGGACCAGATACGCAGTATTTT.

The chain combines TRBV27 with TRBJ1-2, with D perhaps TRBD1 (6 bases). The CDR3 totals 14 residues. V dropped 5 bases and J dropped 4 bases, with 14 bases sitting between them. The germline V gene encodes CDR1 MNHEY and CDR2 SMNVEV (reference sequence). As DNA, the CDR3 is TGTGCCAGCAGTGGTACAGGGTCGGCCTATGGCTACACCTTC. This encodes CASSGTGSAYGYTF.

This rearrangement joins TRBV7-9 to TRBJ1-2; D is possibly TRBD1 (6 bases). V dropped 4 bases and J dropped 2 bases, with 8 bases sitting between them. CDR1 is SEHNR and CDR2 is FQNEAQ in the germline V gene (reference sequence). This CDR3 has 13 residues. CDR3 nucleotides: TGTGCCAGCAGCTATGACAGGAACTATGGCTACACCTTC. This translates into CASSYDRNYGYTF.

The CDR3 sequence: CASSLRTRGGEQYF. CDR3 sequence (DNA): TGTGCCAGCAGCTTAAGGACAAGGGGGGGCGAGCAGTACTTC. The chain combines TRBV11-2 with TRBJ2-7; weak D call: TRBD2 (7 bases). Trimming stripped 2 bases from V and 6 bases from J, with 14 bases between. This CDR3 is built from 14 residues. CDR1 and CDR2 from the germline V gene are SGHAT and FQNNGV.